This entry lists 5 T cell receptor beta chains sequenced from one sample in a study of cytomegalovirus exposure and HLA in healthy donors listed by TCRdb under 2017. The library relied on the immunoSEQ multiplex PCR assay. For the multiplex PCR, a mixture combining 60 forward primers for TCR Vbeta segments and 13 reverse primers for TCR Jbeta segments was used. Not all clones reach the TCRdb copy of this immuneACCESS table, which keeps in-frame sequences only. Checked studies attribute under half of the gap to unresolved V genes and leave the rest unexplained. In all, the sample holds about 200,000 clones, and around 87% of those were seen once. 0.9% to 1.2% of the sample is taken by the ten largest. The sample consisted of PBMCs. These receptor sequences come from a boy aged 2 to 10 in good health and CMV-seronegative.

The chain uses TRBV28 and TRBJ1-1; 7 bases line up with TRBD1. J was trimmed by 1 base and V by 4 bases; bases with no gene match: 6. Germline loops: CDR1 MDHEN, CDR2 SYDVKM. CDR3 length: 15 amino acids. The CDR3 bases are TGTGCCAGCAGTTCCCAGGGGGTGGAGAACACTGAAGCTTTCTTT. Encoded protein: CASSSQGVENTEAFF. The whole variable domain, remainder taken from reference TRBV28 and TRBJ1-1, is DVKVTQSSRYLVKRTGEKVFLECVQDMDHENMFWYRQDPGLGLRLIYFSYDVKMKEKGDIPEGYSVSREKKERFSLILESASTNQTSMYLCASSSQGVENTEAFFGQGTRLTVV.

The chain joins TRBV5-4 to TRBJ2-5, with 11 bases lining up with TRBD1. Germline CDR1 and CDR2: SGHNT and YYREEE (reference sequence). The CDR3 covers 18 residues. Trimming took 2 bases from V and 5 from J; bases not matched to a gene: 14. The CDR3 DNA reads TGTGCCAGCAGCTTCGGAAGAAGCCGGACAGGGGGCAGGGAGACCCAGTACTTC. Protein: CASSFGRSRTGGRETQYF.

DNA of the CDR3: TGTGCCAGCTCGGACCAGGGACAGAGGAACACTGAAGCTTTCTTT. Protein: CASSDQGQRNTEAFF. J is TRBJ1-1 and V is TRBV18; 7 nucleotides line up with TRBD1. Germline CDR1 and CDR2: KGHSH and LQKENI. Trimming took 6 bases from V and 1 from J; bases not matched to a gene: 8. This CDR3 comprises 15 residues.

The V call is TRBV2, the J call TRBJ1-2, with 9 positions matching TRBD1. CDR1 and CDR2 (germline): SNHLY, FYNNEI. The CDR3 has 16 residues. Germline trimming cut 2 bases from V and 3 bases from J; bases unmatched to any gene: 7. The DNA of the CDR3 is TGTGCCAGCAGTGAACCCCGGGACAGGGCGGACTATGGCTACACCTTC. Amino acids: CASSEPRDRADYGYTF.

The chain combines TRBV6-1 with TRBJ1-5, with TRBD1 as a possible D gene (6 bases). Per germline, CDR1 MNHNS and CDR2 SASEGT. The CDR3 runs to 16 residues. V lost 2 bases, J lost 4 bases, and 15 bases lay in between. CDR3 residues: CASSETSGTTNQPQHF. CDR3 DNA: TGTGCCAGCAGTGAAACTTCCGGGACAACAAATCAGCCCCAGCATTTT.